The 18 T cell receptor beta chains given below trace back to one sample, sequenced in a study of CD8 T cells in Susac syndrome. With random hexamers, reverse transcription was performed on about 0.45 to 1 ug of RNA. From the immunoSEQ multiplex PCR reads, TCRdb called clonotypes with MiXCR, one entry per CDR3 protein. The sample carries fewer than 200,000 distinct CDR3 sequences, under 95% recorded once. What was sequenced was CD4+ T cells from PBMCs. The origin of the receptors is a human donor in good health.

The chain has TRBV7-9 and TRBJ1-1; 7 bases align to TRBD1. The CDR3 loop spans 14 amino acids. V shed 5 bases and J 3 bases; nucleotides not matched to a gene: 6. Per germline, CDR1 SEHNR and CDR2 FQNEAQ (reference sequence). The CDR3 spells CASSGRDSDTEAFF. The CDR3 coding sequence is TGTGCCAGCAGCGGCCGGGACAGCGACACTGAAGCTTTCTTT.

This clonotype was found a few times. V usage is TRBV20-1 and J usage is TRBJ2-7; 10 nucleotides align to TRBD2. This CDR3 comprises 13 residues. V dropped 5 bases and J dropped 3; count of bases not matched to a gene: 4. Germline CDR1 DFQATT, CDR2 SNEGSKA (reference sequence). This chain's CDR3 is CSAPRTSGYEQYF. The CDR3 region has the DNA TGCAGTGCTCCTCGGACTAGCGGCTACGAGCAGTACTTC.

This clonotype appeared once. This rearrangement joins TRBV5-4 to TRBJ2-2; D not certain. V dropped 0 bases and J dropped 2 bases, with 11 bases sitting between them. CDR1 SGHNT and CDR2 YYREEE come from the germline V gene (reference sequence). The CDR3 runs 16 residues. This CDR3 is CASSLVHSYNTGELFF. The CDR3 DNA reads as TGTGCCAGCAGCTTGGTACACAGCTATAACACCGGGGAGCTGTTTTTT.

This chain connects TRBV3-1 to TRBJ2-1; TRBD2 matches at 13 bases. CDR3 length: 19 residues. Germline V gene lookup returns CDR1 LGHDT and CDR2 YNNKEL (reference sequence). J was trimmed by 5 bases and V by 4 bases; bases with no gene match: 14. The CDR3 is CASSLWTSGGLRGHNEQFF. In DNA, the CDR3 is TGTGCCAGCAGCCTTTGGACTAGCGGGGGCCTCCGAGGTCACAATGAGCAGTTCTTC.

This sequence joins TRBV6-5 and TRBJ2-5, with 7 bases aligning to TRBD1. The CDR3 runs 14 residues. V lost 5 bases to trimming and J lost 6 bases; unmatched junction nucleotides: 9. The germline V gene has CDR1 MNHEY and CDR2 SVGAGI. CDR3: CASSPLTGAKTQYF. In DNA form, the CDR3 reads TGTGCCAGCAGTCCCCTTACAGGGGCCAAGACCCAGTACTTC.

The CDR3 protein is CASRDPGGDTQYF. The CDR3 DNA reads TGCGCCAGCAGGGACCCCGGGGGAGATACGCAGTATTTT. The rearrangement uses TRBV5-1 and TRBJ2-3, with a possible D match to TRBD2 (6 bases). V lost 5 bases, J lost 5 bases, and 12 bases lay in between. The germline gives CDR1 SGHRS, CDR2 YFSETQ. The CDR3 has 13 amino acids.

The chain combines TRBV6-2 or TRBV6-3 with TRBJ2-7; TRBD2 matches at 10 bases. After removal of 6 bases from V and 2 bases from J, the junction contained 7 bases not matched to a gene. Germline V gene data show CDR1 as MNHEY and CDR2 as SVGEGT. The CDR3 runs to 15 residues. The CDR3 DNA reads as TGTGCCAGCAGAGGAGCGGGGGGGCGCACCTACGAGCAGTACTTC. It translates to CASRGAGGRTYEQYF.

The CDR3 DNA follows: TGCAGTGCTCACCTGGACAGCACAGATACGCAGTATTTT. Protein sequence: CSAHLDSTDTQYF. V usage is TRBV20-1 and J usage is TRBJ2-3; D call uncertain. The CDR3 totals 13 residues. The V gene lost 5 bases and the J gene lost 0 bases, with 9 bases spanning the gap. Germline V gene sequence: CDR1 DFQATT, CDR2 SNEGSKA (reference sequence).

The V gene is TRBV6-2 or TRBV6-3, the J gene TRBJ2-2; 9 positions match TRBD1. The CDR3 consists of 17 residues. Per germline, CDR1 MNHEY and CDR2 SVGEGT. With V trimmed by 7 bases and J by 6 bases, 15 bases remained unmatched. The CDR3 DNA follows: TGTGCCAGCACCCAACATCGGGACAGGGTAAAATCCGGGGAGCTGTTTTTT. Amino acid sequence: CASTQHRDRVKSGELFF.

The chain has TRBV6-2 or TRBV6-3 and TRBJ1-1, with D possibly matching TRBD1 (6 bases). V lost 4 bases and J lost 5, with 14 bases in between. The CDR3 is 14 amino acids. Germline V gene data show CDR1 as MNHEY and CDR2 as SVGEGT. The CDR3, as DNA: TGTGCCAGCAGTTTTGGGGGGGCGCGGACTGAAGCTTTCTTT. This codes for CASSFGGARTEAFF.

This chain connects TRBV27 to TRBJ2-4, with TRBD2 identical over 9 bases. The CDR3 has 18 residues. Germline CDR1 MNHEY, CDR2 SMNVEV (reference sequence). Trimming removed 3 bases from V and 0 bases from J; junction bases left unmatched: 9. This chain's CDR3 is CASSFSGGTFIAKNIQYF. CDR3 in DNA: TGTGCCAGCAGTTTTAGCGGGGGAACCTTCATAGCCAAAAACATTCAGTACTTC.

This chain joins TRBV6-5 and TRBJ2-1; D gene unclear. V lost 0 bases to trimming and J lost 10 bases, with 10 bases between them. Germline CDR1 reads MNHEY; CDR2 reads SVGAGI. CDR3 length equals 13 residues. CDR3 sequence reads: CASSYSRWNEQFF. In DNA form, the CDR3 reads TGTGCCAGCAGTTACTCGAGGTGGAACGAGCAGTTCTTC.

The V call is TRBV7-8, the J call TRBJ1-2, with unresolved D. This CDR3 spans 13 amino acids. Germline loops: CDR1 SGHVS, CDR2 FQNEAQ. The germline V and J ends were trimmed by 5 bases and 2 bases, with 9 bases remaining between them. The CDR3 is CASSPLGNYGYTF. CDR3 coding DNA: TGTGCCAGCAGCCCCCTGGGAAACTATGGCTACACCTTC.

CDR3: CASSLGHITDTQYF. CDR3 bases: TGTGCCAGCAGCTTAGGCCATATCACAGATACGCAGTATTTT. The rearrangement uses TRBV11-3 and TRBJ2-3; D remains unclear. With 1 base removed from V and 2 bases from J, the gap between germline ends came to 7 bases. The germline CDR1 and CDR2 sequences are SGHNT and YENEEA. The CDR3 is 14 residues long.

The chain couples TRBV29-1 to TRBJ1-4; 8 bases map to TRBD1. The CDR3 spans 13 residues. Germline CDR1 is SQVTM and CDR2 is ANQGSEA. The V gene end was trimmed by 6 bases and the J gene end by 7 bases; junction bases not matched to a gene: 7. The CDR3 loop reads CSVLGQGSEKLFF. CDR3 coding DNA: TGCAGCGTCTTAGGACAGGGATCTGAAAAACTGTTTTTT.

This clonotype was seen a single time. The CDR3 region is CASSGATVGYTF. The DNA for the CDR3 is TGCGCCAGCAGCGGAGCGACCGTCGGCTACACCTTC. The chain employs TRBV5-1 and TRBJ1-2, with D uncertain. V lost 4 bases to trimming and J lost 8 bases, with 12 bases between them. Germline V gene sequence: CDR1 SGHRS, CDR2 YFSETQ. The CDR3 extends over 12 amino acids.

The genes are TRBV6-2 or TRBV6-3 and TRBJ1-5, with D possibly matching TRBD1 (5 bases). The ends were cut back, 0 bases at V and 5 bases at J, with 11 bases in the middle. Germline-derived CDR1 and CDR2 are MNHEY and SVGEGT. CDR3 length equals 15 residues. The chain's CDR3 is CASSYSMVGDQPQHF. CDR3 bases: TGTGCCAGCAGTTACTCCATGGTAGGGGATCAGCCCCAGCATTTT.

The V gene is TRBV11-2, the J gene TRBJ2-7; 7 bases align to TRBD2. The CDR3 consists of 14 residues. Looked up from germline, CDR1 is SGHAT and CDR2 is FQNNGV. V lost 0 bases, J lost 4 bases, and 3 bases stayed unmatched. In DNA form, the CDR3 reads TGTGCCAGCAGCTTAGACTTAGCGGGTTACGAGCAGTACGTC. Amino acid sequence: CASSLDLAGYEQYV.